Each of the 20 T cell receptor beta chains below was sequenced from the same sample in a study of blood T cell repertoires in COVID-19. The data were produced by immunoSEQ multiplex PCR, yet TCRdb's version contains in-frame clones alone and is incomplete. Counted here are around 97,000 clones, 84% occurring once; the ten biggest clones make up 10% to 15%. The specimen sequenced was peripheral blood. Receptor source: a human donor in a cohort sampled during active or convalescent COVID-19.

The gene calls are TRBV7-2 and TRBJ2-1; TRBD2 matches 16 bases. With 1 base clipped from V and 9 bases from J, the junction kept 6 bases outside the gene matches. This CDR3 spans 17 amino acids. Germline loops: CDR1 SGHTA, CDR2 FQGNSA. The CDR3 loop reads CASSLVPGLAGGSEQFF. The CDR3 DNA reads as TGTGCCAGCAGCTTAGTTCCGGGACTAGCGGGGGGGAGTGAGCAGTTCTTC.

V usage is TRBV5-5 and J usage is TRBJ1-2; the match to TRBD1 covers 9 bases. Germline CDR1 and CDR2: SGHKS and YYEKEE (reference sequence). This CDR3 has 14 residues. V was clipped by 4 bases and J by 7 bases; unmatched bases: 8. CDR3 sequence reads: CASSLQGAVGGYTF. In nucleotides, the CDR3 is TGTGCCAGCAGCCTACAGGGGGCCGTCGGTGGCTACACCTTC.

This clone was found once. This rearrangement joins TRBV6-6 to TRBJ1-3, with 7 bases that match TRBD1. V lost 6 bases, J lost 8 bases, and 4 bases stayed unmatched. Germline values: CDR1 MNHNY, CDR2 SVGAGI (reference sequence). This CDR3 is built from 12 residues. The CDR3 region is CASSGTVDTIYF. The DNA of the CDR3 is TGTGCCAGCAGCGGGACAGTCGACACCATATATTTT.

The CDR3 loop is CATSTPPGQAGANVLTF. CDR3 coding DNA: TGTGCCACCAGCACCCCACCGGGACAGGCTGGGGCCAACGTCCTGACTTTC. The chain combines TRBV15 with TRBJ2-6, with TRBD1 matching over 8 bases. V was pared by 4 bases and J by 2 bases, with 7 bases of the junction left unmatched. This CDR3 has 17 amino acids. In germline, CDR1 is LNHNV, CDR2 YYDKDF (reference sequence).

The chain has TRBV7-9 and TRBJ1-2; possibly TRBD1 for D (5 bases). The V gene's germline CDR1 is SEHNR and CDR2 FQNEAQ (reference sequence). This CDR3 spans 12 amino acids. V lost 5 bases and J 8 bases, leaving 12 bases between the germline ends. The CDR3 DNA sequence: TGTGCCAGCAGCCCCTCCCGGGGGGGCTACACCTTC. It specifies CASSPSRGGYTF.

This clone was seen once. The chain couples TRBV24-1 to TRBJ2-7; 9 bases match TRBD1. The CDR3 spans 16 residues. V was clipped by 3 bases and J by 4 bases; unmatched bases: 9. CDR1 is KGHDR and CDR2 is SFDVKD in the germline V gene. CDR3 sequence (DNA): TGTGCCACCAGTGATCGACGACAGGGGGGGACTTACGAGCAGTACTTC. Its protein product is CATSDRRQGGTYEQYF.

The V and J genes are TRBV4-3 and TRBJ1-6; 7 bases map to TRBD1. V lost 1 base and J lost 2; bases outside the gene matches: 2. Per germline, CDR1 LGHNA and CDR2 YSLEER. This CDR3 spans 16 amino acids. CDR3 sequence (DNA): TGCGCCAGCAGCCAAGGTGGGACAGCCTATAATTCACCCCTCCACTTT. Its translation: CASSQGGTAYNSPLHF.

The chain has TRBV27 and TRBJ2-2; D call uncertain. Trimming took off 3 bases at V and 3 bases at J, with 17 bases between the two ends. The length of the CDR3 is 17 residues. Germline V gives CDR1 MNHEY, CDR2 SMNVEV (reference sequence). In DNA form, the CDR3 reads TGTGCCAGCAGTTTTTCAGTTCCTAGTTACTACACCGGGGAGCTGTTTTTT. It yields the protein CASSFSVPSYYTGELFF.

This clone was recorded once. The J gene is TRBJ1-2, the V gene TRBV28; possible D gene TRBD1, 6 bases. The germline gives CDR1 MDHEN, CDR2 SYDVKM. The CDR3 runs 13 residues. Trimming removed 10 bases from V and 0 bases from J, with 12 bases in between. The CDR3 bases are TGTGCCACCAGGACAGCCGCTAACTATGGCTACACCTTC. Protein sequence: CATRTAANYGYTF.

This chain joins TRBV2 and TRBJ1-4; 8 positions match TRBD1. The CDR3 length is 16 residues. Germline V gives CDR1 SNHLY, CDR2 FYNNEI. With 0 bases clipped from V and 6 bases from J, the junction kept 6 bases outside the gene matches. The CDR3, as DNA: TGTGCCAGCAGTGAAGCGCTTTGGACAGGGCATGAAAAACTGTTTTTT. Protein: CASSEALWTGHEKLFF. Full variable domain (outside the CDR3, taken from reference TRBV2 and TRBJ1-4): EPEVTQTPSHQVTQMGQEVILRCVPISNHLYFYWYRQILGQKVEFLVSFYNNEISEKSEIFDDQFSVERPDGSNFTLKIRSTKLEDSAMYFCASSEALWTGHEKLFFGSGTQLSVL.

This clone showed up just once. V gene TRBV5-5 combines with J gene TRBJ2-7; perhaps TRBD1 as D (6 bases). The length of the CDR3 is 14 residues. V gave up 2 bases and J gave up 0 bases, with 9 bases separating them. Germline values: CDR1 SGHKS, CDR2 YYEKEE (reference sequence). The CDR3 loop reads CASSLRTASYEQYF. The CDR3, as DNA: TGTGCCAGCAGCTTACGGACAGCCTCCTACGAGCAGTACTTC.

The chain couples TRBV19 to TRBJ1-4, with D hard to call. Germline-derived CDR1 and CDR2 are LNHDA and SQIVND (reference sequence). The CDR3 has 15 residues. Trimming removed 1 base from V and 4 bases from J, with 10 bases in between. The CDR3 nucleotides are TGTGCCAGTAGTATAGGGAGGCAGATTAATGAAAAACTGTTTTTT. Translating it yields CASSIGRQINEKLFF.

The J gene is TRBJ2-1, the V gene TRBV11-2; D is uncertain. This CDR3 has 13 residues. Germline CDR1 is SGHAT and CDR2 is FQNNGV. The V end was cut by 2 bases, the J end by 10 bases, with 12 bases between. The CDR3 spells CASSLMRRLEQFF. DNA of the CDR3: TGTGCCAGCAGCTTAATGAGGCGACTCGAGCAGTTCTTC.

The V and J genes are TRBV11-2 and TRBJ2-2; 7 positions agree with TRBD1. Germline V gene lookup returns CDR1 SGHAT and CDR2 FQNNGV. V gave up 8 bases and J gave up 0 bases; unmatched junction bases: 0. This CDR3 spans 13 amino acids. The CDR3 here is CASGTANTGELFF. The CDR3 DNA is TGTGCCAGCGGGACAGCGAACACCGGGGAGCTGTTTTTT.

This clone appeared a single time. The chain is built from TRBV9 and TRBJ2-1; the D gene is possibly TRBD2 (6 bases). V was pared by 3 bases and J by 5 bases, with 12 bases between. Germline CDR1 is SGDLS and CDR2 is YYNGEE. There are 14 residues in the CDR3. The CDR3 region is CASSAAGGNNEQFF. Here the CDR3 DNA reads TGTGCCAGCAGCGCTGCAGGCGGGAACAATGAGCAGTTCTTC. The whole variable domain, remainder taken from reference TRBV9 and TRBJ2-1, is DSGVTQTPKHLITATGQRVTLRCSPRSGDLSVYWYQQSLDQGLQFLIQYYNGEERAKGNILERFSAQQFPDLHSELNLSSLELGDSALYFCASSAAGGNNEQFFGPGTRLTVL.

The chain joins TRBV9 to TRBJ1-6; tentative D call: TRBD1 (5 bases). V was cut by 3 bases and J by 8 bases, with 15 bases left in between. The CDR3 is 15 residues long. The germline V gene has CDR1 SGDLS and CDR2 YYNGEE. The CDR3 DNA sequence: TGTGCCAGCAGCGAGGGGAGGGGTTTTGATTCACCCCTCCACTTT. Encoded protein: CASSEGRGFDSPLHF.

The chain joins TRBV5-1 to TRBJ1-5; D remains ambiguous. The CDR3 is made up of 13 amino acids. Trimming shortened V by 5 bases and J by 0 bases, and 6 bases separated the two germline ends. Germline-derived CDR1 and CDR2 are SGHRS and YFSETQ. The CDR3 region is CASRINSNQPQHF. The CDR3, as DNA: TGCGCCAGCAGAATTAATAGCAATCAGCCCCAGCATTTT.

The chain employs TRBV5-4 and TRBJ2-1; TRBD1 aligns across 7 bases. Germline V gives CDR1 SGHNT, CDR2 YYREEE (reference sequence). This CDR3 has 12 residues. V lost 4 bases, J lost 11 bases, and 6 bases stayed unmatched. CDR3 sequence (DNA): TGTGCCAGCAGCCTCTGGGACAGTCAGCAGTTCTTC. It codes for CASSLWDSQQFF.

V usage is TRBV11-2 and J usage is TRBJ2-4; weak D call: TRBD1 (6 bases). The germline V gene encodes CDR1 SGHAT and CDR2 FQNNGV. The CDR3 totals 16 residues. V lost 0 bases and J 3 bases, leaving 12 bases between the germline ends. Here the CDR3 reads CASSLEHRDGKNIQYF. The CDR3 DNA sequence: TGTGCCAGCAGCTTAGAACACAGGGATGGCAAAAACATTCAGTACTTC.

This clone was observed a single time. The CDR3 coding sequence is TGTGCCAGCAGCTTAGCGGGGGGGTTCACAGATACGCAGTATTTT. Translating it yields CASSLAGGFTDTQYF. The V gene is TRBV7-2, the J gene TRBJ2-3, with 7 bases lining up with TRBD2. The CDR3 length is 15 residues. From germline, CDR1 is SGHTA and CDR2 FQGNSA. J was trimmed by 2 bases and V by 0 bases; bases with no gene match: 2.